Given below is one T cell receptor (beta chain) in context. Its antigen is currently not known. No per-base quality is available; no much larger clone lies one base away. The sample is drawn from a study of blood T cell repertoires in COVID-19 (dated by TCRdb to 2020 to 2021). At the level of the whole study: Samples covering the acute and convalescent phases of COVID-19 were provided by collaborators in the United States, Italy and Spain. Sample metadata almost always included a de-identified subject ID, COVID-19 status, age in years and sex. Where available, HLA class I and class II types were obtained from metadata supplied by the sample provider rather than from assay-based typing. Deeply sampled blood TCRbeta repertoires from subjects exposed to, actively infected with, or recovered from COVID-19 were included in the dataset. The material from the prospective study consisted of cDNA or gDNA derived from T cells, B-cell-depleted T cells, or PBMCs. The samples were drawn from the first 160 participants of the ongoing ImmuneRACE study and from more than 1,000 subjects provided by 6 global collaborators. A freely available public database, intended as a resource for researchers studying the immune response to SARS-CoV-2, is where the repertoires were released.

Participants in the prospective study were aged roughly 18 to 90 years, lived in under 30 United States geographic areas, and enrolled through a virtual design. Cohort assignment in the prospective study relied on participant-reported clinical history from a screening survey and a study questionnaire. A participant counted as exposed if, within 2 weeks of entering the study, that participant had been in contact with someone who had a PCR-confirmed or clinician-diagnosed COVID-19 case. In the prospective study, whole blood, serum and a nasopharyngeal or oropharyngeal swab were collected from each participant by mobile phlebotomists. Prospective study participants could optionally give additional blood draws and questionnaires over an approximately 2-month period. Before DNA extraction, blood samples from the prospective study were shipped at room temperature or frozen. V lost 1 base and J lost 4 bases; the stretch between them is 17 bases long. CDR1 SGHTS and CDR2 YDEGEE were looked up in the germline V gene. The CDR3 goes from the cysteine to the phenylalanine over 16 residues. Only CDR3 DNA remains: 48 bases, in frame from the first base.

TCRbeta CDR3 regions were amplified from genomic DNA by means of the immunoSEQ Assay, a bias-controlled multiplex PCR. Per the original workflow: Nucleated cell counts per sample were estimated from amplification of reference gene primers within the assay. Sequence reads were collapsed and filtered to measure the absolute abundance of every unique TCRbeta CDR3 rearrangement. Productive Simpson clonality was computed per sample as the square root of Simpson's diversity index over productive rearrangements. TCRdb provides this immuneACCESS table in a form limited to in-frame rearrangements. Some clones are lacking; in checked studies, under half of them reflect an unresolved V gene, and why the rest are absent is not known. V, J and clone size are those of that table, while D and trimming were read from the DNA. The sample contains hundreds of thousands of clones, roughly four fifths of them found a single time. The ten largest clones capture 5% of the sample.

On the study overall, not on this receptor specifically: How much clinical and demographic metadata was included differed by source and by participant, and the metadata was provided uncurated.

Sequenced: PBMCs or T cells enriched from blood (not recorded which). The origin of this receptor is a man aged 35-49 years who had been exposed to COVID-19. The chain employs TRBV5-8 and TRBJ1-1; a tentative D match to TRBD1 spans 5 bases. The CDR3 sequence is CASSLSGGGRSTEAFF. The DNA sequence is given as TGTGCCAGCAGCTTGTCGGGGGGTGGGCGAAGCACTGAAGCTTTCTTT.